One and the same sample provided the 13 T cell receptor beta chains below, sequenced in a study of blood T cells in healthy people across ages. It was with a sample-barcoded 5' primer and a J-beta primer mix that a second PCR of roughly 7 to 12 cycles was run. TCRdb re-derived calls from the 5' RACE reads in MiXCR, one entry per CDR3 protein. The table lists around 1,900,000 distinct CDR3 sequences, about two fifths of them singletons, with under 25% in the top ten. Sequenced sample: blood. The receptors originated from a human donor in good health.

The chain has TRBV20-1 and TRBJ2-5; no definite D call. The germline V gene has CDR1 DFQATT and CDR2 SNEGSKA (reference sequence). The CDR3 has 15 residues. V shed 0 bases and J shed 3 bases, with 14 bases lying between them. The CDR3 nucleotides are TGCAGTGCTAGAGATAGTTCGGATAGCAAAGAGACCCAGTACTTC. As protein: CSARDSSDSKETQYF.

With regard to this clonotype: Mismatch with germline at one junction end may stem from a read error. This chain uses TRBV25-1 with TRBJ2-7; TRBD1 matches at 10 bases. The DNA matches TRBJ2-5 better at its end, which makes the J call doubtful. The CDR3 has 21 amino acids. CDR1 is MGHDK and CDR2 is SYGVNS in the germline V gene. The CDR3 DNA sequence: TGTGTCAGCAGTGAATCGAATTCCCCGGGACAGGGGAGAAGGAGTCAAGAGACCCAGTACTTC. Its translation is CVSSESNSPGQGRRSQETQYF.

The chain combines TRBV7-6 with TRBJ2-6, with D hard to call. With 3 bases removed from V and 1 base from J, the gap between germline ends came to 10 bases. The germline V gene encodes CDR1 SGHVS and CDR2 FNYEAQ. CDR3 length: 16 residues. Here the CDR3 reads CASSLAQQSGANVLTF. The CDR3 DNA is TGTGCCAGCAGCTTGGCCCAACAATCTGGGGCCAACGTCCTGACTTTC.

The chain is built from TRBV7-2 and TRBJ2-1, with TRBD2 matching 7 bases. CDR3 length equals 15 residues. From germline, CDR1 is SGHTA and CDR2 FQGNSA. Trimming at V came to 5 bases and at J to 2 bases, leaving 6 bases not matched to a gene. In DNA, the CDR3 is TGTGCCAGCAGCGTGGAGCGGGGAACCTACAATGAGCAGTTCTTC. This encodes CASSVERGTYNEQFF.

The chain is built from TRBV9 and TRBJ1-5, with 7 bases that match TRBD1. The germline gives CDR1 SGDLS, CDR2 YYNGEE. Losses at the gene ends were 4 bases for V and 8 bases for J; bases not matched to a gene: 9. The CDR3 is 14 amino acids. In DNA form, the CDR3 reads TGTGCCAGCAGCCCTACAGGGGTCGGAGAGCCCCAGCATTTT. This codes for CASSPTGVGEPQHF.

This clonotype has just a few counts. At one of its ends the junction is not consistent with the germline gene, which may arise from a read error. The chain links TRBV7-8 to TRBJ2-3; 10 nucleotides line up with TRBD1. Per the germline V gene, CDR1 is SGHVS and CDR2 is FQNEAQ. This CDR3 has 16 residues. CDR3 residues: CASSLKRDRGTDMQYF. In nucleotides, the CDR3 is TGTGCCAGCAGCCTAAAACGGGACAGGGGAACAGATATGCAGTATTTT.

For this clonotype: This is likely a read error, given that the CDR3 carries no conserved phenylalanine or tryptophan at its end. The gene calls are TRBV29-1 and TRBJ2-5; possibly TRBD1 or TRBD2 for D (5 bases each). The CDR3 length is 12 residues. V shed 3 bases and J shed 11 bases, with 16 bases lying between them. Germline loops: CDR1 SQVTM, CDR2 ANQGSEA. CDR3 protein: CSVDADGREQYL. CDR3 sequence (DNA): TGCAGCGTTGATGCGGACGGCAGGGAGCAGTACCTC.

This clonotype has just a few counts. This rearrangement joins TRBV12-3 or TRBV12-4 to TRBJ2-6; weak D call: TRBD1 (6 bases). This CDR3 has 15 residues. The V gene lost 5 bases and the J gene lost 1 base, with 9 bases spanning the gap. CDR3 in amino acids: CASSAGVSGANVLTF. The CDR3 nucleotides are TGTGCCAGCAGTGCAGGGGTTTCTGGGGCCAACGTCCTGACTTTC.

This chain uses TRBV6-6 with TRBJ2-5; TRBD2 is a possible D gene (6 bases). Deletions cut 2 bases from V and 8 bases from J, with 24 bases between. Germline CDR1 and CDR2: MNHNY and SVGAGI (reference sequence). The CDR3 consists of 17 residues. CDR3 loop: CASSYPVRGPNERTQYF. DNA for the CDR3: TGTGCCAGCAGTTACCCTGTGCGGGGCCCCAATGAGAGAACCCAGTACTTC.

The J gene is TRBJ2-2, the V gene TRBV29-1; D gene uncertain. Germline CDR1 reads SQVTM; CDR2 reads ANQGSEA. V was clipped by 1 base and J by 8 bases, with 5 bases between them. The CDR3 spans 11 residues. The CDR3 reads CSVEVAGELFF. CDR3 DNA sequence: TGCAGCGTTGAAGTGGCGGGGGAGCTGTTTTTT.

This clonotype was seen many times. The CDR3 region is CAISSTGGIYNEQFF. CDR3 sequence (DNA): TGTGCCATCAGCTCTACAGGGGGTATATACAATGAGCAGTTCTTC. This chain uses TRBV10-3 with TRBJ2-1, with 8 bases fitting TRBD1. This CDR3 is built from 15 residues. The J segment lost 4 bases and the V segment lost 6 bases, leaving 8 bases of the junction unmatched. CDR1 is ENHRY, CDR2 SYGVKD, per germline.

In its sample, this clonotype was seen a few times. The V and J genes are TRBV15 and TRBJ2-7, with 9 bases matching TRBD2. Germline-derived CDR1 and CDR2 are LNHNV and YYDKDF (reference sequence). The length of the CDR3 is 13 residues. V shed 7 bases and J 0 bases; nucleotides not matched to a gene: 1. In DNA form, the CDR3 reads TGTGCCACCACAGCGGGGGGCTCCTACGAGCAGTACTTC. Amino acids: CATTAGGSYEQYF.

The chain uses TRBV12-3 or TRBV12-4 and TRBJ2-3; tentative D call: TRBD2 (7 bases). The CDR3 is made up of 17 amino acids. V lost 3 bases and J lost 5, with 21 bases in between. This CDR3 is CASSFRGGLLVGDTQYF. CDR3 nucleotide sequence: TGTGCCAGCAGTTTTAGGGGGGGACTGCTGGTTGGAGATACGCAGTATTTT.